The clone carrying this TCR beta chain appeared many times. The sample originates from a study of blood T cell repertoires in COVID-19. On the study more broadly: T cells, B-cell-depleted T cells, or PBMCs supplied cDNA or gDNA.

V lost 3 bases to trimming and J lost 2 bases, with 12 bases between them. This CDR3 is built from 15 residues. The V gene's germline CDR1 is KGHDR and CDR2 SFDVKD. Seattle patients were enrolled while actively infected and followed longitudinally. In the study's own analysis: The authors estimated nucleated cell counts from reference gene primer amplification. TCRdb's copy holds only in-frame clones and misses some; the assay was immunoSEQ multiplex PCR. V, J and clone size were drawn from that table, and D and trimming were deduced from the DNA. The sample has 150,000 or so clones; roughly nine tenths are singletons.

This sequence joins TRBV24-1 and TRBJ2-5; D not resolved. The sequenced sample was peripheral blood. This receptor was identified in a young man with COVID-19, enrolled during active disease. Written as DNA, the CDR3 is TGTGCCACCAGTGATACCTTCAGGTCACAAGAGACCCAGTACTTC. Amino acid sequence: CATSDTFRSQETQYF.